The 9 T cell receptor beta chains below come from one sample, sequenced in a study of PD-1 blockade in classical Hodgkin lymphoma. Relapses following autologous stem cell transplantation were seen in all patients, with brentuximab vedotin exposure varying. The assay was immunoSEQ multiplex PCR, and TCRdb's table has in-frame clones only and misses some. The sample includes tens of thousands of clones, approximately 81% of them seen just once. The sequencing used peripheral blood mononuclear cells (PBMCs), collected at baseline. These receptors were taken from a human donor with classical Hodgkin lymphoma.

The chain links TRBV7-9 to TRBJ1-2; no reliable D call. There are 17 residues in the CDR3. Looked up from germline, CDR1 is SEHNR and CDR2 is FQNEAQ (reference sequence). Trimming left V 1 base short and J 2 bases short, with 17 bases between. CDR3 bases: TGTGCCAGCAGCTTAGGTCGGGGTGGTCGAGGGAACTATGGCTACACCTTC. Amino acids: CASSLGRGGRGNYGYTF.

This chain joins TRBV4-2 and TRBJ1-1, with a possible D match to TRBD1 (5 bases). V lost 6 bases to trimming and J lost 1 base, with 21 bases between them. This CDR3 spans 17 amino acids. Germline CDR1 is LGHNA and CDR2 is YNFKEQ. The DNA of the CDR3 is TGTGCCAGCAGAAAAGACCCCAACGCAGGGACGAACACTGAAGCTTTCTTT. It specifies CASRKDPNAGTNTEAFF.

Notes on this clone: The junction departs from the called germline gene at one end, perhaps through a read error. The DNA of the CDR3 is TGTGCCTGGACGGTCTTTTCCACAGATGCGCAGTATTTT. This encodes CAWTVFSTDAQYF. The chain employs TRBV30 and TRBJ2-3; D unclear. Germline-derived CDR1 and CDR2 are GTSNPN and SVGIG (reference sequence). The CDR3 sequence is 13 residues long.

In nucleotides, the CDR3 is TGTGCCAGCAGTTATGACTCCGGGAGGGCTTTCTTT. This translates into CASSYDSGRAFF. The V and J genes are TRBV2 and TRBJ1-1; D call uncertain. This CDR3 contains 12 residues. Germline-derived CDR1 and CDR2 are SNHLY and FYNNEI. Trimming shortened V by 5 bases and J by 11 bases, and 15 bases separated the two germline ends.

This sequence joins TRBV11-1 and TRBJ1-1; D call uncertain. The germline CDR1 and CDR2 sequences are SGHAT and FQDESV (reference sequence). The ends were cut back, 3 bases at V and 1 base at J, with 6 bases in the middle. This CDR3 region has 13 residues. The CDR3 spells CASSLQANTEAFF. The CDR3 nucleotides are TGTGCCAGCAGCTTGCAGGCGAACACTGAAGCTTTCTTT.

This rearrangement joins TRBV7-9 to TRBJ2-5; the match to TRBD2 covers 7 bases. Germline V gives CDR1 SEHNR, CDR2 FQNEAQ (reference sequence). The CDR3 covers 17 residues. Trimming cost V 5 bases and J 0 bases; bases outside gene matches: 12. The CDR3 loop reads CASSEGFSGLYQETQYF. For the CDR3, the DNA is TGTGCCAGCAGCGAAGGATTTAGCGGGTTATACCAAGAGACCCAGTACTTC.

The chain has TRBV2 and TRBJ2-3; TRBD2 matches 11 bases. Germline-derived CDR1 and CDR2 are SNHLY and FYNNEI. V trimming: 5 bases; J trimming: 0 bases; junction bases outside the gene matches: 16. The CDR3 runs to 20 residues. DNA for the CDR3: TGTGCCAGCAGTCGTTCGCCCACTAGCGGGAGTACCGGGAGCACAGATACGCAGTATTTT. This codes for CASSRSPTSGSTGSTDTQYF. Drawing the rest from reference TRBV2 and TRBJ2-3, the complete variable domain is EPEVTQTPSHQVTQMGQEVILRCVPISNHLYFYWYRQILGQKVEFLVSFYNNEISEKSEIFDDQFSVERPDGSNFTLKIRSTKLEDSAMYFCASSRSPTSGSTGSTDTQYFGPGTRLTVL.

This chain connects TRBV9 to TRBJ2-5; 7 bases agree with TRBD2. The CDR3 has 15 amino acids. V lost 3 bases to trimming and J lost 4 bases; unmatched junction nucleotides: 9. CDR1 is SGDLS, CDR2 YYNGEE, per germline. The CDR3: CASSAGAREGETQYF. The CDR3 DNA sequence: TGTGCCAGCAGCGCCGGGGCTAGGGAGGGAGAGACCCAGTACTTC.

The chain recombines TRBV11-3 with TRBJ1-1; D might be TRBD1 (5 bases). The CDR3 has 13 residues. Looked up from germline, CDR1 is SGHNT and CDR2 is YENEEA. The germline V and J ends were trimmed by 0 bases and 7 bases, with 9 bases remaining between them. The CDR3 nucleotides are TGTGCCAGCAGCTTAGAGGACAACCTTGAAGCTTTCTTT. Translated, it gives CASSLEDNLEAFF. Using reference TRBV11-3 and TRBJ1-1 for the parts outside the CDR3, the full variable domain is EAGVVQSPRYKIIEKKQPVAFWCNPISGHNTLYWYLQNLGQGPELLIRYENEEAVDDSQLPKDRFSAERLKGVDSTLKIQPAELGDSAVYLCASSLEDNLEAFFGQGTRLTVV.